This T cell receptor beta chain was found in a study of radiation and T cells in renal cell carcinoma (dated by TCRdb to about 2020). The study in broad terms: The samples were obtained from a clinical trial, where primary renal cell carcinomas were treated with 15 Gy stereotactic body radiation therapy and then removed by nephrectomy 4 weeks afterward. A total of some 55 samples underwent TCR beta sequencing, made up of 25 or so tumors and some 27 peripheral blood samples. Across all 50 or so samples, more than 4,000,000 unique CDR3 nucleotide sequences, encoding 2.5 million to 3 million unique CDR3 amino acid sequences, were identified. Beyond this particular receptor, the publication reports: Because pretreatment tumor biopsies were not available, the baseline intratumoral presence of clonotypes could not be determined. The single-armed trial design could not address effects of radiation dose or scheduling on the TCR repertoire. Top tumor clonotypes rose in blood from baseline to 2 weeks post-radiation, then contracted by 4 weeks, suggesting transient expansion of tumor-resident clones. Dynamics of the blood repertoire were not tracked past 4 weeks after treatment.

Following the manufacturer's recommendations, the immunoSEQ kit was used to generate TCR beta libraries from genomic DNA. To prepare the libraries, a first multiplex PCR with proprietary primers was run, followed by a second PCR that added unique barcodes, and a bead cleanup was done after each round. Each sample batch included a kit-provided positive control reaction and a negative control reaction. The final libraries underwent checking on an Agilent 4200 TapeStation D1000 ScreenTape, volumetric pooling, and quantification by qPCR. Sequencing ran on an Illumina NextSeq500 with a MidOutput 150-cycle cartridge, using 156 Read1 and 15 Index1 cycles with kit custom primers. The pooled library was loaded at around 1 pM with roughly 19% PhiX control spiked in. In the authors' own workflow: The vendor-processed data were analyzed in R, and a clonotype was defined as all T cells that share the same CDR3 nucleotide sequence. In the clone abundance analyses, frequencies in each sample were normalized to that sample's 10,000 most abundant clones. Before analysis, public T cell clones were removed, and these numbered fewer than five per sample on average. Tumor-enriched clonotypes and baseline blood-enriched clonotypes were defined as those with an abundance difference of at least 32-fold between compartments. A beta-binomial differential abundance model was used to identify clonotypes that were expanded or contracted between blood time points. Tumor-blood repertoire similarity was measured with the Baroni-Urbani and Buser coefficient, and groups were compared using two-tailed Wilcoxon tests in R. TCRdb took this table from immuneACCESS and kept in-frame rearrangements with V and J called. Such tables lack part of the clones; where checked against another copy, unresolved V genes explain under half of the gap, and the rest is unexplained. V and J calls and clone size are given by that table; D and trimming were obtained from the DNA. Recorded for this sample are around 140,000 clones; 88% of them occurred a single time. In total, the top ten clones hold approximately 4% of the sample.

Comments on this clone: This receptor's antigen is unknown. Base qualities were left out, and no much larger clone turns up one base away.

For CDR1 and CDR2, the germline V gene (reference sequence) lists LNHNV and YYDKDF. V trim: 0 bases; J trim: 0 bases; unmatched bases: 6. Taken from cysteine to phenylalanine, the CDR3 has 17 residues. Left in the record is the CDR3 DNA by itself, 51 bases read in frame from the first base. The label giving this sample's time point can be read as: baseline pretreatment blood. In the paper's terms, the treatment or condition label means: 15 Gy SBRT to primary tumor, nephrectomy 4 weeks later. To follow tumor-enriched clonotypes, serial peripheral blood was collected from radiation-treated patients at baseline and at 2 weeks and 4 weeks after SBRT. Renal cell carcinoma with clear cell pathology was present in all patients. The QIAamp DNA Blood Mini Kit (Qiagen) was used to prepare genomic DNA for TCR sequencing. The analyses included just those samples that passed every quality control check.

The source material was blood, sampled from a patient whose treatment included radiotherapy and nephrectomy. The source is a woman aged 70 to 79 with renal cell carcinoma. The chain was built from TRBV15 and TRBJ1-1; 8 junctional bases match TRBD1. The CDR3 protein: CATSRDGTGGLNTEAFF. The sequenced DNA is TGTGCCACCAGCAGAGATGGGACAGGCGGACTGAACACTGAAGCTTTCTTT.